This T cell receptor (beta chain) originates from a study of blood T cell repertoires in COVID-19 (TCRdb year 2020). In terms of the full investigation: Samples covering the acute and convalescent phases of COVID-19 were provided by collaborators in the United States, Italy and Spain. The sample metadata nearly always contained a de-identified subject ID, COVID-19 status, age in years and sex. The prospective study material was composed of cDNA or gDNA derived from T cells, B-cell-depleted T cells, or PBMCs. The dataset comprised deeply sampled blood TCRbeta repertoires from subjects exposed to, actively infected with, or recovered from COVID-19. Where available, HLA class I and class II types were taken from metadata supplied by the sample provider and were not determined by assay-based typing. The samples were drawn from the first 160 participants of the ongoing ImmuneRACE study and from 1,254 subjects provided by 6 global collaborators. The repertoires were released in a freely available public database meant as a resource for research on the immune response to SARS-CoV-2. The full study reports these points: The quantity of clinical and demographic metadata differed by source and by participant and was supplied without curation.

The CDR3 contains 18 residues, cysteine and phenylalanine counted. Only the CDR3 region is kept as DNA, spanning 54 bases read in frame from base 1. Trimming removed 3 bases from V and 2 bases from J; the gene matches leave 6 bases unexplained. Sequences ENHRY (CDR1) and SYGVKD (CDR2) are obtained from the germline V gene. TCRbeta CDR3 regions were amplified from genomic DNA using the immunoSEQ Assay, a bias-controlled multiplex PCR. The authors processed their data as follows. Within the assay, amplification of reference gene primers was used to estimate how many nucleated cells each sample contained. Sequence reads were collapsed and filtered to measure the absolute abundance of every unique TCRbeta CDR3 rearrangement. For each sample, productive Simpson clonality was calculated by taking the square root of Simpson's diversity index across productive rearrangements. TCRdb's version of the immuneACCESS table is confined to in-frame rearrangements and falls short of the full clone set. An unresolved V gene accounts for under half of the shortfall where checked; the remainder is of unknown origin. V and J calls and clone size follow that table, whereas D and trimming were derived from the DNA. This sample gives 140,000 or so clones in total; roughly 80% of them show up just once. Together, the top ten hold approximately 16% of the sample.

Whole blood was collected in K2EDTA tubes by collaborating institutions according to the institutions' own protocols. For TCRbeta analysis, collaborators shipped samples in one of three forms: frozen whole blood, isolated PBMCs, or DNA extracted from either of those sample types. To note about this clone: Its recognized antigen is unknown. Base qualities are not recorded, but no much larger clone differs from it by a single base.

Sequences were obtained from peripheral blood. This TCR came from a man aged 50 to 59 with acute or convalescent COVID-19. The sequence joins TRBV10-3 to TRBJ2-6, and 11 bases in between align with TRBD2. The DNA sequence is given as TGTGCCATCAGTGATCGCAATAGCGGGGGGGCTGGGGCCAACGTCCTGACTTTC. Translated, it reads CAISDRNSGGAGANVLTF.